These 26 T cell receptor beta chains originate from one sample sequenced in a study of identical twins. Each CDR3 protein gets one entry after TCRdb re-called the 5' RACE reads with MiXCR. The sample holds approximately 1.8 million distinct CDR3 sequences; 32% are singletons and the top ten take 0.25% to 0.3%. The sequenced sample consisted of cord blood. The receptor set was obtained from a newborn girl in good health.

The chain has TRBV12-3 or TRBV12-4 and TRBJ2-4; weak D call: TRBD2 (7 bases). This CDR3 region has 14 residues. The germline V and J ends were trimmed by 6 bases and 13 bases, with 22 bases remaining between them. The chain's CDR3 is CASRAGGPYNEQYF. In DNA, the CDR3 is TGTGCCAGCAGAGCCGGGGGGCCCTACAATGAGCAGTACTTC.

The gene calls are TRBV20-1 and TRBJ2-5, with 9 bases identical to TRBD1. V was clipped by 5 bases and J by 3 bases; unmatched bases: 4. Germline CDR1 DFQATT, CDR2 SNEGSKA (reference sequence). CDR3 length: 13 residues. CDR3 protein: CSAGTGREETQYF. Here the CDR3 DNA reads TGCAGTGCTGGGACAGGGAGGGAAGAGACCCAGTACTTC.

The rearrangement joins TRBV4-1 to TRBJ2-4, with TRBD2 identical over 11 bases. V lost 7 bases, J lost 1 base, and 6 bases stayed unmatched. This CDR3 comprises 16 residues. Germline V CDR1 and CDR2: MGHRA, YSYEKL. The CDR3 DNA reads TGCGCCAGCAAAGAACTAGCGGGAGTTGCCAAAAACATTCAGTACTTC. Translated: CASKELAGVAKNIQYF.

About this clonotype itself: Just one base apart from a much larger clone, this may be a read error. V and J are TRBV10-3 and TRBJ2-3; D is possibly TRBD2 (6 bases). CDR3 size: 14 residues. The germline CDR1 and CDR2 sequences are ENHRY and SYGVKD. The CDR3 region is CTISTGVLTDTQYF. The DNA of the CDR3 is TGTACCATCAGCACGGGAGTACTCACAGATACGCAGTATTTT.

This clonotype was seen more than once but under ten times. The V and J genes are TRBV7-2 and TRBJ1-2, with D maybe TRBD1 (6 bases). CDR3 length: 15 amino acids. Germline V gene lookup returns CDR1 SGHTA and CDR2 FQGNSA. Trimming took 8 bases from V and 4 from J, leaving 20 bases between them. The DNA of the CDR3 is TGTGCCAGCCACCGTGTAGTTGGGACAACCTATGGCTACACCTTC. Its protein product is CASHRVVGTTYGYTF.

This clonotype has only a few counts. V usage is TRBV20-1 and J usage is TRBJ1-3, with D perhaps matching TRBD1 (6 bases). Germline values: CDR1 DFQATT, CDR2 SNEGSKA (reference sequence). CDR3 length: 15 amino acids. V was cut by 0 bases and J by 2 bases, with 11 bases left in between. In nucleotides, the CDR3 is TGCAGTGCTAGAGATCGGGAGGGGGCTGGAAACACCATATATTTT. Encoded protein: CSARDREGAGNTIYF.

The chain carries TRBV7-9 and TRBJ2-2; unclear D gene. This CDR3 is built from 14 residues. The germline V gene has CDR1 SEHNR and CDR2 FQNEAQ (reference sequence). Between the trimmed V and J ends, which lost 0 bases and 8 bases, there was a span of 10 bases. DNA for the CDR3: TGTGCCAGCAGCTTAGCACGAGTACCGGGGGAGCTGTTTTTT. As protein: CASSLARVPGELFF.

This clonotype was seen ten or more times. The V call is TRBV24-1, the J call TRBJ1-2; D is ambiguous. CDR1 and CDR2 (germline): KGHDR, SFDVKD. Between the trimmed V and J ends, which lost 4 bases and 5 bases, there was a span of 7 bases. The CDR3 is made up of 12 amino acids. CDR3 sequence: CATSEAGYGYTF. In DNA, the CDR3 is TGTGCCACCAGTGAGGCCGGATATGGCTACACCTTC.

This clonotype was counted a few times. The CDR3 sequence is CASSPGNANEQFF. CDR3 nucleotide sequence: TGTGCCAGCAGCCCTGGCAATGCCAATGAGCAGTTCTTC. J is TRBJ2-1 and V is TRBV12-3 or TRBV12-4; no clear D. This CDR3 comprises 13 residues. Trimming pared 6 bases from V and 6 bases from J, leaving 12 bases between.

This clonotype has only one observation. Its ends do not fully match the called genes, so a read error is possible. This chain connects TRBV12-3 or TRBV12-4 to TRBJ2-7; 12 positions agree with TRBD2. The tail of the sequence fits TRBJ2-5 better, so the J call may be wrong. The CDR3 runs 13 residues. CDR3 in DNA: TGTGCCGGCAGAGGACTAGCGGGGGAGACCCAGTACTTC. Translation: CAGRGLAGETQYF.

V gene TRBV28 combines with J gene TRBJ2-1; 11 bases line up with TRBD2. The J segment lost 0 bases and the V segment lost 5 bases, leaving 6 bases of the junction unmatched. The CDR3 contains 17 residues. Germline CDR1 and CDR2: MDHEN and SYDVKM. DNA of the CDR3: TGTGCCAGCAGTCAGTACCTAGCGGGGGGCTCCTACAATGAGCAGTTCTTC. Translation gives CASSQYLAGGSYNEQFF.

The CDR3 DNA reads as TGTGCCAGTAGTATCGCTGGCGGGACATCGGCCACCCAGTACTTC. It codes for CASSIAGGTSATQYF. The V call is TRBV19, the J call TRBJ2-5; the D call may be TRBD1 or TRBD2 (6 bases each). The V end lost 3 bases, the J end lost 8 bases, and 19 bases lay between the germline ends. This CDR3 comprises 15 residues. Looked up from germline, CDR1 is LNHDA and CDR2 is SQIVND (reference sequence).

The chain joins TRBV6-6 to TRBJ1-1; possible D gene TRBD1, 5 bases. V lost 2 bases and J lost 1, with 11 bases in between. This CDR3 has 15 amino acids. Germline assignment: CDR1 MNHNY and CDR2 SVGAGI (reference sequence). In DNA form, the CDR3 reads TGTGCCAGCAGTTACCAGGGTGCGACGAACACTGAAGCTTTCTTT. This translates into CASSYQGATNTEAFF.

In this sample, this clonotype turned up a few times. The chain uses TRBV20-1 and TRBJ2-5; D remains ambiguous. Germline V gene data show CDR1 as DFQATT and CDR2 as SNEGSKA (reference sequence). Deletions cut 2 bases from V and 3 bases from J, with 13 bases between. The CDR3 has 14 residues. CDR3 region: CSARLGGTKETQYF. CDR3 bases: TGCAGTGCTAGACTTGGTGGTACCAAAGAGACCCAGTACTTC.

The chain couples TRBV20-1 to TRBJ1-5; no definite D call. V lost 0 bases and J lost 0, with 15 bases in between. The CDR3 loop spans 17 amino acids. Germline V gene sequence: CDR1 DFQATT, CDR2 SNEGSKA (reference sequence). The CDR3 loop reads CSARDQTIPNSNQPQHF. The DNA of the CDR3 is TGCAGTGCTAGAGATCAGACCATCCCAAATAGCAATCAGCCCCAGCATTTT.

This clonotype was detected a few times. The chain recombines TRBV3-1 with TRBJ1-5; D is unresolved. The CDR3 consists of 15 residues. V lost 0 bases and J 3 bases, leaving 9 bases between the germline ends. Germline values: CDR1 LGHDT, CDR2 YNNKEL (reference sequence). CDR3 bases: TGTGCCAGCAGCCAAGATCCCGGACTCAATCAGCCCCAGCATTTT. Protein sequence: CASSQDPGLNQPQHF. Supplemented by reference TRBV3-1 and TRBJ1-5, the full variable domain reads DTAVSQTPKYLVTQMGNDKSIKCEQNLGHDTMYWYKQDSKKFLKIMFSYNNKELIINETVPNRFSPKSPDKAHLNLHINSLELGDSAVYFCASSQDPGLNQPQHFGDGTRLSIL.

This clonotype has only a few counts. The CDR3 region has the DNA TGTGCCAGCAGCTGGACTAGCGGGGCCACACTCGGCACAGATACGCAGTATTTT. Protein product: CASSWTSGATLGTDTQYF. The V gene is TRBV7-8, the J gene TRBJ2-3; 12 positions match TRBD2. Trimming cost V 4 bases and J 1 base; bases outside gene matches: 9. Germline lookup yields CDR1 SGHVS and CDR2 FQNEAQ. The CDR3 is made up of 18 amino acids.

This clonotype was found once. J is TRBJ2-1 and V is TRBV2; 13 bases map to TRBD2. The CDR3 has 15 residues. Germline CDR1 reads SNHLY; CDR2 reads FYNNEI. V was pared by 11 bases and J by 6 bases, with 10 bases of the junction left unmatched. The CDR3 spells CAGSSGTSGTNEQFF. The CDR3 coding sequence is TGTGCCGGCTCATCCGGGACTAGCGGGACCAATGAGCAGTTCTTC.

This clonotype was detected only a few times. CDR3 DNA sequence: TGCGCCAGCAGAAATAGGACTAGCGGGGAGACCCAGTACTTC. As protein: CASRNRTSGETQYF. The chain links TRBV5-1 to TRBJ2-5, with 11 bases matching TRBD2. Trimming removed 5 bases from V and 5 bases from J; junction bases left unmatched: 5. From germline, CDR1 is SGHRS and CDR2 YFSETQ. This CDR3 spans 14 amino acids.

This clonotype appeared many times. The V and J genes are TRBV4-1 and TRBJ2-5; D is unclear. Germline CDR1 reads MGHRA; CDR2 reads YSYEKL. The CDR3 loop spans 12 amino acids. V shed 1 base and J shed 1 base, with 1 base lying between them. The CDR3 coding sequence is TGCGCCAGCAGCCAAGGCCAAGAGACCCAGTACTTC. It specifies CASSQGQETQYF.

This clonotype has just a few counts. This chain links TRBV20-1 with TRBJ1-1, with 11 nucleotides matching TRBD1. CDR1 DFQATT and CDR2 SNEGSKA come from the germline V gene (reference sequence). This CDR3 has 10 amino acids. V trimming: 5 bases; J trimming: 10 bases; junction bases outside the gene matches: 0. CDR3: CSAGQGAAFF. Written as DNA, the CDR3 is TGCAGTGCTGGACAGGGGGCAGCTTTCTTT.

This chain connects TRBV28 to TRBJ2-3; 11 nucleotides match TRBD2. Germline V gene lookup returns CDR1 MDHEN and CDR2 SYDVKM. V trimming: 4 bases; J trimming: 2 bases; junction bases outside the gene matches: 11. The CDR3 consists of 18 residues. The CDR3 loop is CASSYLAGGLGPTDTQYF. The CDR3 region has the DNA TGTGCCAGCAGTTATCTAGCGGGAGGCCTCGGCCCCACAGATACGCAGTATTTT.

This clonotype was picked up a small number of times. The V call is TRBV20-1, the J call TRBJ2-3; tentative D call: TRBD2 (6 bases). This CDR3 is 13 amino acids long. Trimming pared 3 bases from V and 2 bases from J, leaving 9 bases between. Germline V gene lookup returns CDR1 DFQATT and CDR2 SNEGSKA (reference sequence). As DNA, the CDR3 is TGCAGTGCTAGGCGGACTACCACAGATACGCAGTATTTT. Residues: CSARRTTTDTQYF.

This clonotype has a handful of counts. The chain combines TRBV6-5 with TRBJ1-1; 8 nucleotides align to TRBD1. V lost 5 bases, J lost 2 bases, and 4 bases stayed unmatched. The CDR3 totals 14 residues. CDR1 is MNHEY, CDR2 SVGAGI, per germline. The CDR3 DNA sequence: TGTGCCAGCAGTGACAGGGGCTACAACACTGAAGCTTTCTTT. Amino acid sequence: CASSDRGYNTEAFF.

This clonotype was seen only a few times. V usage is TRBV18 and J usage is TRBJ1-1; 7 positions agree with TRBD1. CDR3 size: 14 residues. Germline trimming cut 1 base from V and 4 bases from J; bases unmatched to any gene: 3. Germline values: CDR1 KGHSH, CDR2 LQKENI. Here the CDR3 reads CASSPQGAGTEAFF. DNA of the CDR3: TGTGCCAGCTCACCACAGGGGGCCGGCACTGAAGCTTTCTTT.

This clonotype was observed a handful of times. The V and J genes are TRBV5-1 and TRBJ2-2; no clear D gene. Germline CDR1 reads SGHRS; CDR2 reads YFSETQ. The CDR3 has 11 amino acids. V was trimmed by 6 bases and J by 6 bases, leaving 6 bases between them. CDR3 residues: CASTWAGELFF. The CDR3 DNA reads TGCGCCAGCACCTGGGCCGGGGAGCTGTTTTTT. The full variable domain, its missing parts supplied by reference TRBV5-1 and TRBJ2-2, is KAGVTQTPRYLIKTRGQQVTLSCSPISGHRSVSWYQQTPGQGLQFLFEYFSETQRNKGNFPGRFSGRQFSNSRSEMNVSTLELGDSALYLCASTWAGELFFGEGSRLTVL.